This T cell receptor (beta chain) was identified in a study of blood T cell repertoires in COVID-19. As for the study in general: Samples taken during acute and convalescent COVID-19 were collected in the United States, Italy and Spain. PBMCs, B-cell-depleted T cells, or T cells were the source of the cDNA or gDNA that made up the material.

Under the authors' procedure: Amplifying reference gene primers gave estimates of nucleated cell counts. Only in-frame clones appear in the TCRdb table, and some are missing; sequencing was by immunoSEQ multiplex PCR. D and trimming come from the DNA, and the V and J calls and clone size come from that table. Among roughly 190,000 clones listed, around 81% were seen once. The CDR3 has 11 residues. Germline V lookup: CDR1 SGDLS, CDR2 YYNGEE. V was shortened by 4 bases and J by 6 bases, with 8 bases between the two germline ends. The specimen sequenced was peripheral blood. The source is a human donor with acute or convalescent COVID-19. The donor label of this sample is uncertain. This chain uses TRBV9 with TRBJ2-7, with no clear D. This CDR3 reads CASSPQVEQYF. CDR3 sequence (DNA): TGTGCCAGCAGCCCCCAGGTCGAGCAGTACTTC.